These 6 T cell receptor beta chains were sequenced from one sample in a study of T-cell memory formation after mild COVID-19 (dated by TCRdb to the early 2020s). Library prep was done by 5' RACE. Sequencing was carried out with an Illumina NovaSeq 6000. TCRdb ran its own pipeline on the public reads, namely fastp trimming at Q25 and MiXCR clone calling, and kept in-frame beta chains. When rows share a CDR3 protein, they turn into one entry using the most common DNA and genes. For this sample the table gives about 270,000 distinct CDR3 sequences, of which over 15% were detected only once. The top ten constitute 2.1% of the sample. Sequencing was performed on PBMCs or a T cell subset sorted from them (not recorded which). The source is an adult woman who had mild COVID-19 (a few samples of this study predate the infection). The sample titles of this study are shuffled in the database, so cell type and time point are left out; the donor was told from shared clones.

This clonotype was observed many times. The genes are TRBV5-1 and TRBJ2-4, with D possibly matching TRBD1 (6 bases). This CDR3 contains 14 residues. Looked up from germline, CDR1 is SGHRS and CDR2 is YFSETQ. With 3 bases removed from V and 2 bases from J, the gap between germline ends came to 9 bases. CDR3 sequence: CASSSDSPKNIQYF. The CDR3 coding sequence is TGCGCCAGCAGCTCGGACAGTCCCAAAAACATTCAGTACTTC.

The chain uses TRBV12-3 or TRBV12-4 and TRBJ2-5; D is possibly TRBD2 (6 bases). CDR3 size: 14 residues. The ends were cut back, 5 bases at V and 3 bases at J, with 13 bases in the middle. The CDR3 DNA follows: TGTGCCAGCAGTCAACTAGCTGTCGAAGAGACCCAGTACTTC. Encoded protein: CASSQLAVEETQYF.

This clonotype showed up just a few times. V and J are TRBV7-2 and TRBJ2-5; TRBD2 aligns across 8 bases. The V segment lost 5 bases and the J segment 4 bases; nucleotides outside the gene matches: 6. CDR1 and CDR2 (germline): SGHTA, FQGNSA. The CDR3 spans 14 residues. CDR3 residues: CASSPGGGGETQYF. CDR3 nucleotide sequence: TGTGCCAGCAGCCCGGGGGGGGGTGGAGAGACCCAGTACTTC.

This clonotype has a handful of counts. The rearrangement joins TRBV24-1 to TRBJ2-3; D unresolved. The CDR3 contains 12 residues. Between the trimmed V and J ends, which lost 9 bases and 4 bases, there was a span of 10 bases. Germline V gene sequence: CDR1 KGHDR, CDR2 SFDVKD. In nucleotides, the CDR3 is TGTGCCACCGGAGCCTCCGCAGATACGCAGTATTTT. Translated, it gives CATGASADTQYF.

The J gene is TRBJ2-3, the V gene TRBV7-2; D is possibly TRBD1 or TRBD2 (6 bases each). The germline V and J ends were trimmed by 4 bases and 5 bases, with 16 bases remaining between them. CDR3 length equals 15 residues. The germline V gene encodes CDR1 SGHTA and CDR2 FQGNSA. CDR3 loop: CASSWVGGAGDTQYF. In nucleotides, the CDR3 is TGTGCCAGCAGCTGGGTCGGGGGCGCGGGAGATACGCAGTATTTT.

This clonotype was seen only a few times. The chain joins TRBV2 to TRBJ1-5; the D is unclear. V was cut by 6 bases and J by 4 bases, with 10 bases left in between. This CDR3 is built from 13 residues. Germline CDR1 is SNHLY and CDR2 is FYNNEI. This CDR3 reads CASRFEANQPQHF. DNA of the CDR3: TGTGCCAGCAGATTCGAGGCGAATCAGCCCCAGCATTTT.